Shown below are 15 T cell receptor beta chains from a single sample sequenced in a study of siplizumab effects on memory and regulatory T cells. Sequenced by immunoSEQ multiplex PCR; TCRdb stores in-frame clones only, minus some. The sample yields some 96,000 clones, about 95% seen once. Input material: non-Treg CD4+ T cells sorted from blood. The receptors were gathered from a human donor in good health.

CDR3 region: CASSLGPSGQSYEQYF. The CDR3 nucleotides read TGTGCCAGCAGCTTAGGTCCCTCGGGACAATCCTACGAGCAGTACTTC. The V call is TRBV5-4, the J call TRBJ2-7, with D perhaps TRBD1 (6 bases). The germline V gene has CDR1 SGHNT and CDR2 YYREEE (reference sequence). CDR3 size: 16 residues. V shed 2 bases and J shed 1 base, with 16 bases lying between them.

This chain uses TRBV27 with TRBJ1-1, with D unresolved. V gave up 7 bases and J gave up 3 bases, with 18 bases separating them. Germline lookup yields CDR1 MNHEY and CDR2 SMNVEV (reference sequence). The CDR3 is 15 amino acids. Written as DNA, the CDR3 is TGTGCCAGCATCCCAAGAGGCAGACCGTACACTGAAGCTTTCTTT. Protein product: CASIPRGRPYTEAFF.

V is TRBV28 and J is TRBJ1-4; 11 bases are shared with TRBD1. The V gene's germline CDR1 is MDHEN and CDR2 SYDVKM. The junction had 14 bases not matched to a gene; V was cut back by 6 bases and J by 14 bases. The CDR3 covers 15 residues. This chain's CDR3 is CASRSTPGQGVGLFF. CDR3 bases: TGTGCCAGCAGATCCACGCCGGGACAGGGGGTCGGGCTGTTTTTT.

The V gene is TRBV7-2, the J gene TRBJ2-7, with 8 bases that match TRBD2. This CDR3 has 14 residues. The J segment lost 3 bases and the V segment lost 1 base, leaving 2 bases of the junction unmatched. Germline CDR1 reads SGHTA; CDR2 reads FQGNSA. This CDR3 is CASSLGLAGYEQYF. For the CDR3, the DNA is TGTGCCAGCAGCTTAGGCCTAGCGGGCTACGAGCAGTACTTC.

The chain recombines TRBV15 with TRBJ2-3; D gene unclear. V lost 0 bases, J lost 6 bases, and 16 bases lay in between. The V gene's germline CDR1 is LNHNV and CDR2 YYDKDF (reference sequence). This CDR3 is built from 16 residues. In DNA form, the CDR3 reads TGTGCCACCAGCAGAGATATGAAGCTCCCCTGGGATACGCAGTATTTT. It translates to CATSRDMKLPWDTQYF.

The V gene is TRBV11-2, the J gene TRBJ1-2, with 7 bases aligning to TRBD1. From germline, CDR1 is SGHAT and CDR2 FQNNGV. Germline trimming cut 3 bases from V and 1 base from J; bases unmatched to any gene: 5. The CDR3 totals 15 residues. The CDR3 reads CASSLGTVHNYGYTF. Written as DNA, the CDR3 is TGTGCCAGCAGCTTGGGGACAGTGCATAACTATGGCTACACCTTC.

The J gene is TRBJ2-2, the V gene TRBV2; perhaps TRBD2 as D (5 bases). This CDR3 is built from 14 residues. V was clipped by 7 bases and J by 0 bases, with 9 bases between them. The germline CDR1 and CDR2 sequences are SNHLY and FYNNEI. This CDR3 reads CASKGRSNTGELFF. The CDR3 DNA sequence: TGTGCCAGCAAAGGGAGATCGAACACCGGGGAGCTGTTTTTT.

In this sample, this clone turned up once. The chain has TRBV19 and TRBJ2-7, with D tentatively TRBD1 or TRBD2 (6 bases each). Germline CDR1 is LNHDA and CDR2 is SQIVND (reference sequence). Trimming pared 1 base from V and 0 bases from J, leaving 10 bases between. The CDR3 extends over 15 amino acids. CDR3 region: CASSIAGGGSYEQYF. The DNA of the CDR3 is TGTGCCAGTAGTATAGCCGGGGGCGGCTCCTACGAGCAGTACTTC.

The CDR3 reads CASSQRRAGEGEQYF. The DNA for the CDR3 is TGTGCCAGTAGTCAAAGGCGAGCGGGAGAAGGCGAGCAGTACTTC. The chain employs TRBV19 and TRBJ2-7; 8 bases match TRBD2. CDR3 size: 15 residues. V dropped 5 bases and J dropped 6; count of bases not matched to a gene: 12. From germline, CDR1 is LNHDA and CDR2 SQIVND (reference sequence).

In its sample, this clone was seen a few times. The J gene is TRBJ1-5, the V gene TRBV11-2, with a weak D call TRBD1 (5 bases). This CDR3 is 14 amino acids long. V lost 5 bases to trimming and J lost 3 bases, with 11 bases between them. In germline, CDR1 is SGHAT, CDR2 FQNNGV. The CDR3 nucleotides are TGTGCCAGCAGCAAAGACAGTCCCAATCAGCCCCAGCATTTT. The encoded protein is CASSKDSPNQPQHF. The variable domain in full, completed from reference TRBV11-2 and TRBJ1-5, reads EAGVAQSPRYKIIEKRQSVAFWCNPISGHATLYWYQQILGQGPKLLIQFQNNGVVDDSQLPKDRFSAERLKGVDSTLKIQPAKLEDSAVYLCASSKDSPNQPQHFGDGTRLSIL.

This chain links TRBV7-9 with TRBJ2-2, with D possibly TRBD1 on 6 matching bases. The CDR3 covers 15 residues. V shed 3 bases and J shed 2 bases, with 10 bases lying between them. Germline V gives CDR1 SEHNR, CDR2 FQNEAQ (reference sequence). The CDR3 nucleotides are TGTGCCAGCAGCTTCATCAGGGGTAACACCGGGGAGCTGTTTTTT. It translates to CASSFIRGNTGELFF.

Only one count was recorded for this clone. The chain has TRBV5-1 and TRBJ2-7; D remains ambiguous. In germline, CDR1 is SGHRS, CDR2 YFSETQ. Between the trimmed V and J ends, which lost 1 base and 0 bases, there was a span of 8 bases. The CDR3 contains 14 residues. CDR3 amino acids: CASSLTVSSYEQYF. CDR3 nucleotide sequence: TGCGCCAGCAGCTTGACAGTATCCTCCTACGAGCAGTACTTC.

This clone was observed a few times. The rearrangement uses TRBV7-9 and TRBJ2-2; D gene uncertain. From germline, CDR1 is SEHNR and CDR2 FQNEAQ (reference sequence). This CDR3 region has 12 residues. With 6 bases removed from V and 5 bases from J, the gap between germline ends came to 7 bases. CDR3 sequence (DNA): TGTGCCAGCAGTCACACAACCGGGGAGCTGTTTTTT. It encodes CASSHTTGELFF.

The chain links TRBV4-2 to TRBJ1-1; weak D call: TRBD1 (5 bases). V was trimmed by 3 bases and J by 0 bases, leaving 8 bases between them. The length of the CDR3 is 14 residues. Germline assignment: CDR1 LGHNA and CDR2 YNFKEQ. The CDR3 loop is CASSHGDLNTEAFF. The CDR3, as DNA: TGTGCCAGCAGCCACGGGGACCTGAACACTGAAGCTTTCTTT.

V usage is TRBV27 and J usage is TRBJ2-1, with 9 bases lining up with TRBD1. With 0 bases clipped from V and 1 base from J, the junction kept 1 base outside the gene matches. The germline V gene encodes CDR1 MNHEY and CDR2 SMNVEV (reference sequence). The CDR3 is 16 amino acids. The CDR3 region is CASSLSGTGSYNEQFF. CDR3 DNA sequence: TGTGCCAGCAGTTTATCCGGGACAGGGTCCTACAATGAGCAGTTCTTC.